This T cell receptor (beta chain) was obtained from a study of T cell changes during pregnancy in multiple sclerosis. TCRdb's copy holds only in-frame clones and misses some; the assay was immunoSEQ multiplex PCR. The table includes roughly 25,000 clones, 85% to 90% detected once. This clonotype was obtained from a female donor in good health, enrolled as a control in a pregnancy study. Here the sequenced sample was CD4+ T cells from peripheral blood mononuclear cells, taken in the first trimester of pregnancy.

In DNA form, the CDR3 reads TGTGCCTGCACGACTAGCGGACCTTACAATGAGCAGTTCTTC. Translating gives CACTTSGPYNEQFF. The rearrangement uses TRBV30 and TRBJ2-1, with 9 bases aligning to TRBD2. Germline-derived CDR1 and CDR2 are GTSNPN and SVGIG (reference sequence). There are 14 residues in the CDR3. With V trimmed by 6 bases and J by 4 bases, 7 bases remained unmatched. The full variable domain, its missing parts supplied by reference TRBV30 and TRBJ2-1, is SQTIHQWPATLVQPVGSPLSLECTVEGTSNPNLYWYRQAAGRGLQLLFYSVGIGQISSEVPQNLSASRPQDRQFILSSKKLLLSDSGFYLCACTTSGPYNEQFFGPGTRLTVL.